A single sample is the source of the 7 T cell receptor beta chains below, sequenced in a study of T-cell memory formation after mild COVID-19. TCRdb re-analysed the 5' RACE reads in MiXCR, keeping a single row per CDR3 protein. Found here are 300,000 to 400,000 distinct CDR3 sequences, over 13% of them singletons; the top ten hold around a fifth. Sequencing was performed on PBMCs or a T cell subset sorted from them (not recorded which). These receptors were collected from a man between 18 and 29 years old who had mild COVID-19 (a few samples of this study predate the infection). Cell type and time point are not known.

V gene TRBV6-2 or TRBV6-3 combines with J gene TRBJ2-3, with unresolved D. The germline CDR1 and CDR2 sequences are MNHEY and SVGEGT. Between the trimmed V and J ends, which lost 2 bases and 2 bases, there was a span of 8 bases. The CDR3 has 14 residues. The CDR3 DNA is TGTGCCAGCAGTTACGGGGATCTCACAGATACGCAGTATTTT. Translating gives CASSYGDLTDTQYF.

The sample holds one count of this clonotype. V gene TRBV12-3 or TRBV12-4 combines with J gene TRBJ1-2, with a tentative D call TRBD1 (5 bases). Trimming removed 1 base at V and 8 bases at J, with 17 bases between. The CDR3 length is 15 residues. The CDR3 DNA reads as TGTGCCAGCAGTTTAGGACGGGGCAGGAATAGGGGCTACACCTTC. Residues: CASSLGRGRNRGYTF.

This clonotype has just a few counts. This chain joins TRBV9 and TRBJ2-2; D call uncertain. Per germline, CDR1 SGDLS and CDR2 YYNGEE. V was pared by 0 bases and J by 4 bases, with 13 bases between. The CDR3 is 16 amino acids. The CDR3 loop reads CASSVGVNPTTGELFF. Here the CDR3 DNA reads TGTGCCAGCAGCGTAGGGGTCAACCCCACCACCGGGGAGCTGTTTTTT.

The DNA for the CDR3 is TGTGCCAGCAGTTTATCCGATTCGAACACTGAAGCTTTCTTT. This gives the protein CASSLSDSNTEAFF. This chain uses TRBV12-3 or TRBV12-4 with TRBJ1-1; D call uncertain. Trimming took 2 bases from V and 1 from J, leaving 8 bases between them. The length of the CDR3 is 14 residues.

This clonotype appeared a few times. The chain has TRBV7-2 and TRBJ1-1, with D perhaps matching TRBD1 (6 bases). Trimming pared 5 bases from V and 8 bases from J, leaving 18 bases between. From germline, CDR1 is SGHTA and CDR2 FQGNSA. The CDR3 covers 14 residues. The CDR3 protein is CASSRKASTGEAFF. The CDR3 region has the DNA TGTGCCAGCAGCCGAAAGGCATCGACAGGCGAAGCTTTCTTT.

The chain combines TRBV2 with TRBJ2-2; weak D call: TRBD2 (6 bases). CDR1 is SNHLY, CDR2 FYNNEI, per germline. There are 15 residues in the CDR3. Trimming left V 8 bases short and J 0 bases short, with 13 bases between. This CDR3 is CASGVGLSNTGELFF. CDR3 sequence (DNA): TGTGCCAGCGGTGTGGGACTTTCGAACACCGGGGAGCTGTTTTTT. The full variable domain, rest sourced from reference TRBV2 and TRBJ2-2, is EPEVTQTPSHQVTQMGQEVILRCVPISNHLYFYWYRQILGQKVEFLVSFYNNEISEKSEIFDDQFSVERPDGSNFTLKIRSTKLEDSAMYFCASGVGLSNTGELFFGEGSRLTVL.

J is TRBJ1-2 and V is TRBV20-1; D is possibly TRBD1 (5 bases). This CDR3 region has 11 residues. Trimming cost V 6 bases and J 8 bases, with 13 bases left between them. Germline lookup yields CDR1 DFQATT and CDR2 SNEGSKA (reference sequence). CDR3 DNA: TGCAGTGCCGTCCCGGGGACCGGCTACACCTTC. It is translated as CSAVPGTGYTF.